These T cell receptor beta chains were read from a single sample in a study of response to subunit inactivated influenza vaccine. TCRdb passed the RT-PCR reads through MiXCR, listing each CDR3 protein once. In the table there are more than 450,000 distinct CDR3 sequences, about 11% of which are singletons. These data also featured in a second study, about T cells expressing NK-cell markers.

The sample in question was PBMCs from blood, obtained on the day of vaccination. Receptor source: a man aged 50-60 years who received an inactivated influenza vaccine. Both conserved end residues are trimmed from each CDR3. D genes are given only for firm matches. Clone size is shown for a subset of rows, as once, few, many or a class of expanded clone.

clone_size v_call d_call cdr3_aa
- TRBV5-1 - ASSLNTGSGNTIY
few TRBV7-8 - ASAPDRQETQY
- TRBV4-3 - ASSQGWVNGGAYEQY
- TRBV20-1 TRBD2 SAKPGLAGMADTQY
- TRBV7-9 TRBD2 ASSSRLAGVSDTQY
few TRBV28 - ASSSHGPLTDTQY
- TRBV6-1 TRBD1 ASSRPPGGNEQF
few TRBV30 - AWNRGGIVGELF
few TRBV20-1 TRBD2 SARDPGTSGTPYEQY
- TRBV2 - ASSESGVGETQY
- TRBV20-1 - SARSRVDVQPQH
- TRBV6-5 - ASSYAQNYEQY
- TRBV5-1 - ASSLGGLNNEQF
once TRBV20-1 - SARDHYQETQY
few TRBV4-2 TRBD2 ASSQEGDYYEQY
few TRBV20-1 TRBD2 SASPGTMLF
- TRBV15 - ATSRDASYEQY
few TRBV7-6 - ASSPPVWDTEAF
- TRBV14 - ASSKGLGAYEQY
few TRBV2 TRBD1 ASRLDRGLTGANVLT
few TRBV28 TRBD2 ASSPRSFSGRANEQY
few TRBV20-1 TRBD1 SAWDREGNQPQH
few TRBV18 - ASSPLGGVDEQY
few TRBV15 - ATSKGRGYEQY
few TRBV30 - AWSRGVGSGYEQY
few TRBV5-1 TRBD1 ASSLVRGDRSSSYNSPLH
many TRBV5-1 - ASSGQFTGELF
few TRBV6-1 TRBD2 ASSPSLAGAKNIQY
- TRBV6-2/TRBV6-3 - ASSNRATQY
- TRBV6-2/TRBV6-3 TRBD2 ASSYSWGTSGYNEQF
few TRBV4-2 - ASSQDLTANYGYT
few TRBV30 TRBD2 AWTEGTSGTPLETQY
few TRBV6-1 - ASSERGRWGRDTEAF
few TRBV4-1 TRBD1 ASSQVGTEGYEQY
- TRBV12-3/TRBV12-4 - ASTLTGELF
- TRBV20-1 TRBD1 SARAGGPSSYNEQF
few TRBV20-1 TRBD1 SARDRGDSGTEAS
few TRBV4-3 - ASSQDWSTNEKLF
few TRBV4-3 TRBD2 ASSQLPGLAGEQY
- TRBV20-1 TRBD2 SVTPGLAGADTQY
many TRBV12-3/TRBV12-4 - ASTAGHFQETQY
few TRBV7-9 - ASSPRTHPPNSYEQY
few TRBV5-5 TRBD1 ASSRGQGWDEQF
few TRBV27 TRBD2 ASSPLSGAYTDTQY
many TRBV7-9 - ASSSLRHTGELF
few TRBV4-3 - ASSLERGVDVTQY
few TRBV6-1 - ASTTSPGISSYEQY
- TRBV6-1 - ASREQDSYNEQF
- TRBV7-2 - ASSLSELNTQY